This T cell receptor beta chain was profiled in a study of shared clonotypes between healthy human individuals. About the research overall: A couple of women and a few men aged 18 to 49 served as donors.

Sequencing used immunoSEQ multiplex PCR; TCRdb keeps in-frame clones, though not all of them. Among about 2 million clones listed, around 96% were seen once. Selected positively for CCR7 and CD45RO-negative, naive CD8 cells excluded terminally differentiated effector memory CD45RA+ cells. The study drew its donors from healthy HIV-negative adults without recent acute infections or vaccinations. Per the germline V gene, CDR1 is PRHDT and CDR2 is FYEKMQ (reference sequence). V was clipped by 0 bases and J by 5 bases, with 8 bases between them. The CDR3 is 14 residues long. This chain links TRBV13 with TRBJ1-5; D is possibly TRBD1 (6 bases). The TCR sequence derives from a man aged 18 to 29 in good health. Sequenced: naive CD8+ T cells sorted from blood. CDR3 in amino acids: CASSLGQGYQPQHF. CDR3 sequence (DNA): TGTGCCAGCAGCTTAGGGCAGGGGTATCAGCCCCAGCATTTT.